The next 29 T cell receptor beta chains were all read from a single sample in a study of monozygotic twins with inflammatory bowel disease. TCRdb re-called the 5' RACE reads; every CDR3 protein appears as one record, without DNA. The record lists about 300,000 distinct CDR3 sequences, of which the ten most abundant hold less than 6.5%. Sequencing was performed on blood. These receptors came from a human donor with ulcerative colitis or Crohn's disease, or a healthy co-twin of an affected twin (not recorded which).

This chain connects TRBV3-1 to TRBJ2-7. Germline assignment: CDR1 LGHDT and CDR2 YNNKEL (reference sequence). This CDR3 contains 17 residues. CDR3: CASSQEATGGGSYEQYF.

The chain has TRBV5-1 and TRBJ2-6. Per germline, CDR1 SGHRS and CDR2 YFSETQ. The CDR3 covers 17 residues. The CDR3 region is CASSLSTGISGANVLTF.

This CDR3 is CASLRDTYDNEQFF. The chain employs TRBV28 and TRBJ2-1; the TCRdb call, TRBD1, lacks DNA for checking. CDR1 is MDHEN and CDR2 is SYDVKM in the germline V gene. CDR3 length: 14 amino acids.

V usage is TRBV7-2 and J usage is TRBJ2-7; TCRdb names TRBD2, which stays unverified in the absence of DNA. Germline loops: CDR1 SGHTA, CDR2 FQGNSA. This CDR3 region has 12 residues. The CDR3 reads CASGAGAYEQYF. The full variable domain, rest sourced from reference TRBV7-2 and TRBJ2-7, is GAGVSQSPSNKVTEKGKDVELRCDPISGHTALYWYRQSLGQGLEFLIYFQGNSAPDKSGLPSDRFSAERTGGSVSTLTIQRTQQEDSAVYLCASGAGAYEQYFGPGTRLTVT.

The chain has TRBV14 and TRBJ2-7. The CDR3 is 12 residues long. Per germline, CDR1 SGHDN and CDR2 FVKESK. CDR3 in amino acids: CASSHFRYEQYF.

The rearrangement joins TRBV11-2 to TRBJ2-1. The CDR3 is 11 amino acids. Germline loops: CDR1 SGHAT, CDR2 FQNNGV. The CDR3 reads CASTQATEQFF.

The genes are TRBV6-2 or TRBV6-3 and TRBJ2-1; lacking DNA, the TRBD1 call made by TCRdb goes unchecked. The CDR3 has 14 residues. Germline V lookup: CDR1 MNHEY, CDR2 SVGEGT. CDR3 sequence: CASSAGTHYNEQFF.

CDR3 residues: CSAGTGTTKNIQYF. The chain links TRBV20-1 to TRBJ2-4; the TCRdb D gene call, TRBD1, has no DNA to confirm it. This CDR3 comprises 14 residues. The germline CDR1 and CDR2 sequences are DFQATT and SNEGSKA (reference sequence).

The gene calls are TRBV10-3 and TRBJ2-7; without DNA, the TCRdb call of TRBD2 cannot be checked. Germline CDR1 ENHRY, CDR2 SYGVKD. The CDR3 runs to 14 residues. The CDR3 here is CAIRTPYRRDEQYF.

V gene TRBV12-3 or TRBV12-4 combines with J gene TRBJ2-7; lacking DNA, the TRBD1 call made by TCRdb goes unchecked. The CDR3 consists of 13 residues. CDR3 loop: CASSARTVSEQYF.

The chain uses TRBV6-5 and TRBJ2-1; TCRdb's assignment of TRBD2 cannot be checked, as there is no DNA. CDR3 size: 18 residues. CDR1 and CDR2 (germline): MNHEY, SVGAGI. The CDR3 sequence: CASSYSKGLAGVDHEQFF.

The chain has TRBV6-5 and TRBJ1-1. The CDR3 consists of 12 residues. CDR1 and CDR2 from the germline V gene are MNHEY and SVGAGI. This CDR3 reads CASRPGNTEAFF.

This sequence joins TRBV18 and TRBJ2-5; TCRdb outputs TRBD1, but without DNA this stays unchecked. The CDR3 totals 13 residues. The germline gives CDR1 KGHSH, CDR2 LQKENI. CDR3 sequence: CASSPRQGETQYF.

This chain connects TRBV9 to TRBJ2-3; TCRdb names TRBD2, which stays unverified in the absence of DNA. The CDR3 spans 16 residues. Germline V gene sequence: CDR1 SGDLS, CDR2 YYNGEE. This chain's CDR3 is CASSVIIAGGSDTQYF.

J is TRBJ2-1 and V is TRBV7-2; lacking DNA, the TRBD1 call made by TCRdb goes unchecked. The CDR3 totals 16 residues. Germline CDR1 reads SGHTA; CDR2 reads FQGNSA. CDR3 loop: CASSLTPGRSRNEQFF.

CDR3 residues: CAIRGLGYEQYF. This chain links TRBV2 with TRBJ2-7; TCRdb's D call of TRBD2 is untestable without DNA. Per the germline V gene, CDR1 is SNHLY and CDR2 is FYNNEI. The CDR3 extends over 12 amino acids.

This chain joins TRBV7-2 and TRBJ2-1; TCRdb lists TRBD1, though no DNA is available to test this call. Germline CDR1 is SGHTA and CDR2 is FQGNSA. CDR3 length equals 15 residues. The CDR3 protein is CASSLGRGGLYEQFF.

V usage is TRBV28 and J usage is TRBJ2-7; the D call from TCRdb, TRBD2, cannot be confirmed without DNA. CDR1 and CDR2 from the germline V gene are MDHEN and SYDVKM. The CDR3 is 16 amino acids. The CDR3 reads CASSLLGGSYRYEQYF.

The rearrangement links TRBV5-5 to TRBJ2-1; TCRdb reports TRBD2, a call that lacks DNA to check it against. CDR1 and CDR2 from the germline V gene are SGHKS and YYEKEE (reference sequence). The CDR3 is 15 amino acids. This CDR3 reads CASRSGLAGYNEQFF. The full variable domain, rest sourced from reference TRBV5-5 and TRBJ2-1, is DAGVTQSPTHLIKTRGQQVTLRCSPISGHKSVSWYQQVLGQGPQFIFQYYEKEERGRGNFPDRFSARQFPNYSSELNVNALLLGDSALYLCASRSGLAGYNEQFFGPGTRLTVL.

The rearrangement uses TRBV12-3 or TRBV12-4 and TRBJ1-4; TCRdb picks TRBD1, but there is no DNA to check that call. This CDR3 has 11 amino acids. Here the CDR3 reads CASSLGQGVFF.

The CDR3 loop is CASSQPPRDRFYEQYF. The rearrangement uses TRBV4-3 and TRBJ2-7; TCRdb indicates TRBD1, and absent DNA this call remains unverified. This CDR3 contains 16 residues. The germline gives CDR1 LGHNA, CDR2 YSLEER.

The rearrangement links TRBV4-3 to TRBJ2-7. CDR1 is LGHNA, CDR2 YSLEER, per germline. This CDR3 is 15 amino acids long. The CDR3 reads CASSQDRYSSYEQYF.

The CDR3 loop is CASSQDFRDFCYEQYF. The J gene is TRBJ2-7, the V gene TRBV3-1; lacking DNA, the TRBD1 call made by TCRdb goes unchecked. The CDR3 consists of 16 residues. Germline V gene lookup returns CDR1 LGHDT and CDR2 YNNKEL (reference sequence).

The V gene is TRBV12-3 or TRBV12-4, the J gene TRBJ2-5; TCRdb calls TRBD1, which cannot be checked without DNA. CDR3 length: 14 residues. CDR3 sequence reads: CASSPGQGVETQYF.

The chain couples TRBV7-2 to TRBJ2-1; TCRdb lists TRBD1, though no DNA is available to test this call. The length of the CDR3 is 14 residues. Germline-derived CDR1 and CDR2 are SGHTA and FQGNSA. CDR3: CASSSNRGDNEQFF.

The chain combines TRBV28 with TRBJ2-2; without DNA, the TCRdb call of TRBD1 cannot be checked. The CDR3 is 14 residues long. The germline CDR1 and CDR2 sequences are MDHEN and SYDVKM. The CDR3: CASSVDRGPRELFF.

This chain joins TRBV14 and TRBJ1-1; with no DNA, the TCRdb D assignment of TRBD1 cannot be verified. Germline V gene lookup returns CDR1 SGHDN and CDR2 FVKESK. This CDR3 region has 15 residues. Here the CDR3 reads CASSNPKDRYTEAFF.

The rearrangement joins TRBV19 to TRBJ2-5. CDR1 is LNHDA, CDR2 SQIVND, per germline (reference sequence). The CDR3 loop spans 16 amino acids. CDR3 residues: CASSIDLALVQETQYF.

V usage is TRBV6-2 or TRBV6-3 and J usage is TRBJ2-4; the TRBD1 assignment by TCRdb is unverifiable without DNA. Looked up from germline, CDR1 is MNHEY and CDR2 is SVGEGT. The length of the CDR3 is 15 residues. This CDR3 is CASRPLGGAKNIQYF.